This TCR beta chain was identified during a study of T-cell memory formation after mild COVID-19. Whole-study context: Each donor largely had its own TCR clusters. General study points: The appearance of some responding clones in pre-infection memory suggested that cross-reactive memory joined. Most CD4+ clones that shrank were in CM and EM, while CD8+ ones turned up in EMRA.

With respect to this clonotype: The antigen is not known. One end of the junction fails to match germline, which may point to a read error.

The germline CDR1 and CDR2 sequences are SGHRS and YFSETQ. The CDR3 runs 13 residues. Constant-segment primers were used for 5'RACE, and the resulting TCR alpha and TCR beta cDNA libraries carried sample barcodes and UMIs. TCRdb itself ran the 5' RACE reads through MiXCR, one entry per CDR3 protein. The table includes roughly 180,000 distinct CDR3 sequences, about 9.9% detected once. The sequence was obtained from a young man who had mild COVID-19 (a few samples of this study predate the infection). Cell type and time point are not known. The chain has TRBV5-1 and TRBJ1-1; 11 nucleotides line up with TRBD1. The sequenced sample was PBMCs or a T cell subset sorted from them (not recorded which). The CDR3 loop is CASSTPGQGEELF. The DNA for the CDR3 is TGCGCCAGCAGCACCCCGGGACAGGGGGAAGAACTCTTT.